A selection of T cell receptor beta chains follows, all from one sample in a study of blood T cell repertoires in COVID-19. The method was immunoSEQ multiplex PCR; TCRdb's version includes in-frame clones alone and lacks a portion of them. The sample lists 330,000 or so clones; approximately 89% were seen once. Sequencing was done on a sample of PBMCs or T cells enriched from blood (not recorded which). These receptors were obtained from a man in his forties in a cohort exposed to, infected with or recovered from COVID-19 (not recorded which). Both conserved end residues are part of each CDR3. A D gene is named only where the DNA matches it firmly. Clone size is not always given. Where it is, it says once, few, many or a class for expanded clones.

D: TRBD1; size: -; V: TRBV14; J: TRBJ2-1; DNA: TGTGCCAGCAGCCAGGGTAGGGACAGGGGGCCATATTACTACAATGAGCAGTTCTTC; CDR3: CASSQGRDRGPYYYNEQFF
D: TRBD2; size: -; V: TRBV27; J: TRBJ2-7; DNA: TGTGCCAGCAGTTTCCGCGGGAGATCCTACGAGCAGTACTTC; CDR3: CASSFRGRSYEQYF
D: TRBD2; size: -; V: TRBV5-1; J: TRBJ2-7; DNA: TGCGCCAGCAGCTTGGCGGGAGGACAAACCTACGAGCAGTACTTC; CDR3: CASSLAGGQTYEQYF
D: -; size: once; V: TRBV5-1; J: TRBJ1-3; DNA: TGCGCCAGCAGCTCAGGGGCCTCGTCTGGAAACACCATATATTTT; CDR3: CASSSGASSGNTIYF
D: TRBD1; size: -; V: TRBV18; J: TRBJ1-4; DNA: TGTGCCAGCTCAGCCCGACAGGGGACTAATGAAAAACTGTTTTTT; CDR3: CASSARQGTNEKLFF
D: -; size: -; V: TRBV4-2; J: TRBJ1-2; DNA: TGTGCCAGCAGCCAAGATCTTGGCAGGTCAGACTATGGCTACACCTTC; CDR3: CASSQDLGRSDYGYTF
D: -; size: once; V: TRBV4-1; J: TRBJ1-6; DNA: TGCGCCAGCAGCCAAGGGGCAGGCGCGTCTTATAATTCACCCCTCCACTTT; CDR3: CASSQGAGASYNSPLHF
D: -; size: -; V: TRBV11-2; J: TRBJ2-6; DNA: TGTGCCAGCAGCTCCACGGCTGGGGCCAACGTCCTGACTTTC; CDR3: CASSSTAGANVLTF
D: TRBD2; size: -; V: TRBV19; J: TRBJ2-2; DNA: TGTGCCAGTAGTATAGCCCCTAGCGGTCGCACCGGGGAGCTGTTTTTT; CDR3: CASSIAPSGRTGELFF
D: TRBD1; size: -; V: TRBV5-1; J: TRBJ1-2; DNA: TGCGCCAGCAGCTTGGGCGGGACAGAGCCGGGCTACACCTTC; CDR3: CASSLGGTEPGYTF
D: TRBD2; size: -; V: TRBV5-1; J: TRBJ2-1; DNA: TGCGCCAGCAGCTTGGAGCGGCGGGAGCTAGATAATGAGCAGTTCTTC; CDR3: CASSLERRELDNEQFF
D: -; size: -; V: TRBV6-5; J: TRBJ2-2; DNA: TGTGCCAGCAGCCGAGGGGGGGCGAACACCGGGGAGCTGTTTTTT; CDR3: CASSRGGANTGELFF
D: TRBD2; size: -; V: TRBV19; J: TRBJ2-4; DNA: TGTGCCAGTAGCACACTAGCGGGAGTGGCGAACATTCAGTACTTC; CDR3: CASSTLAGVANIQYF